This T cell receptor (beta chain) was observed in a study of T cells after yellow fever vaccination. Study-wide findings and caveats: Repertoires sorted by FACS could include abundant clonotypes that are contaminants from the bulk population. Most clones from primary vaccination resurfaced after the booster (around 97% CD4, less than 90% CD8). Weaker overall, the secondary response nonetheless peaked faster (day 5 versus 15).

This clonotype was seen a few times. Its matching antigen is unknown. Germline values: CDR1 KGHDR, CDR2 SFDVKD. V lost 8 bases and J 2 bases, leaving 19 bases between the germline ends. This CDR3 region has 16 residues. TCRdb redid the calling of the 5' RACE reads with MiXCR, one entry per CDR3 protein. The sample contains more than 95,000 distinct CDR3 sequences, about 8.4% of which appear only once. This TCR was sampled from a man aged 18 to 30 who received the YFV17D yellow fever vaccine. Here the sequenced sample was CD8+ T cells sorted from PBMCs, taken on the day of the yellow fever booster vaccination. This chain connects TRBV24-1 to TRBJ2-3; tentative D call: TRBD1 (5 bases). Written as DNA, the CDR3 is TGTGCCACCAACACAAGGCCTGCAGGGAACACAGATACGCAGTATTTT. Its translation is CATNTRPAGNTDTQYF.